The source of this T cell receptor beta chain is a study of T-cell reconstitution after alpha-beta-depleted transplantation in children. Regarding the study as a whole: Several hundred graft clones that had expanded were reportedly the source of alpha-beta T cells about two months after transplant. From surviving recipient T cells and thymic progenitors came the high day-60 TCRbeta diversity observed in some patients. Newly made T cells mostly supplied T-cell counts and diversity one year after transplant.

Comment on this clonotype: Its antigen is still unknown.

Trimming removed 2 bases at V and 1 base at J, with 11 bases between. This CDR3 has 15 amino acids. Looked up from germline, CDR1 is MNHEY and CDR2 is SVGAGI. Unique molecular identifiers featured in how the TCRbeta library was prepared. Using its own MiXCR run on the PCR reads, TCRdb lists one record per CDR3 protein. The sample lists fewer than 450,000 distinct CDR3 sequences; about 16% were seen once. The sequencing here drew on PBMCs, mostly from graft donor cells, taken 360 days after TCRalphabeta/CD19-depleted stem cell transplant. The chain combines TRBV6-5 with TRBJ1-1, with D maybe TRBD1 (5 bases). The receptor was derived from a male patient under 10 years old who had a stem cell transplant for acute lymphoblastic leukemia, so the T cells may come from the graft donor. The CDR3, as DNA: TGTGCCAGCAGTTACGGGGGACTAGCGAACACTGAAGCTTTCTTT. This codes for CASSYGGLANTEAFF.